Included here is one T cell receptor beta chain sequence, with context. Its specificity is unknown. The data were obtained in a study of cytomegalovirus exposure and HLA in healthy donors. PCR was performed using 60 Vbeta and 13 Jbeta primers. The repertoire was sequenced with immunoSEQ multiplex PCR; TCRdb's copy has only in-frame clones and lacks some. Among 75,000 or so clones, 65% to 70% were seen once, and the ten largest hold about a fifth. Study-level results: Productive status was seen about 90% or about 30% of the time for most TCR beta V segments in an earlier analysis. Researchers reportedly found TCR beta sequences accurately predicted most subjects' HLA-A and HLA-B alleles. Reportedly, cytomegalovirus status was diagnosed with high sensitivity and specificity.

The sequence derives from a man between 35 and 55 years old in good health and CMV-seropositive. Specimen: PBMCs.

In nucleotides, the CDR3 is TGTGCCAGCAGCTCCTATGTTACAGGGTCGGGTGGCTACACCTTC. It translates to CASSSYVTGSGGYTF. The chain couples TRBV7-2 to TRBJ1-2, with a possible D match to TRBD1 (6 bases). Germline loops: CDR1 SGHTA, CDR2 FQGNSA. V shed 4 bases and J shed 7 bases, with 19 bases lying between them. The CDR3 sequence is 15 residues long. The entire variable domain, with the rest obtained from reference TRBV7-2 and TRBJ1-2, is as follows: GAGVSQSPSNKVTEKGKDVELRCDPISGHTALYWYRQSLGQGLEFLIYFQGNSAPDKSGLPSDRFSAERTGGSVSTLTIQRTQQEDSAVYLCASSSYVTGSGGYTFGSGTRLTVV.